This T cell receptor beta chain is from a study of cytomegalovirus exposure and HLA in healthy donors. Findings and caveats of the study: TRBV6-2, TRBV6-3 and some other V segments were excluded as indistinguishable. A later analysis appeared to link common viral pathogens to several of the most significant clusters.

The CDR3 extends over 15 amino acids. The germline gives CDR1 SGHDN, CDR2 FVKESK. The V segment lost 4 bases and the J segment 4 bases; nucleotides outside the gene matches: 8. About this clone itself: The antigen is undetermined.

The PCR made use of 60 Vbeta and 13 Jbeta primers. The assay was immunoSEQ multiplex PCR, and TCRdb's table has in-frame clones only and misses some. The sample shows around 92,000 clones, roughly 80% of them seen only once. This clonotype was obtained from a girl aged 2 to 10 in good health and CMV-seropositive. The rearrangement joins TRBV14 to TRBJ1-2; 8 bases are shared with TRBD1. Sequencing was performed on PBMCs. CDR3: CASSPTRQGSYGYTF. The CDR3 nucleotides read TGTGCCAGCAGCCCCACACGACAGGGGAGCTATGGCTACACCTTC.